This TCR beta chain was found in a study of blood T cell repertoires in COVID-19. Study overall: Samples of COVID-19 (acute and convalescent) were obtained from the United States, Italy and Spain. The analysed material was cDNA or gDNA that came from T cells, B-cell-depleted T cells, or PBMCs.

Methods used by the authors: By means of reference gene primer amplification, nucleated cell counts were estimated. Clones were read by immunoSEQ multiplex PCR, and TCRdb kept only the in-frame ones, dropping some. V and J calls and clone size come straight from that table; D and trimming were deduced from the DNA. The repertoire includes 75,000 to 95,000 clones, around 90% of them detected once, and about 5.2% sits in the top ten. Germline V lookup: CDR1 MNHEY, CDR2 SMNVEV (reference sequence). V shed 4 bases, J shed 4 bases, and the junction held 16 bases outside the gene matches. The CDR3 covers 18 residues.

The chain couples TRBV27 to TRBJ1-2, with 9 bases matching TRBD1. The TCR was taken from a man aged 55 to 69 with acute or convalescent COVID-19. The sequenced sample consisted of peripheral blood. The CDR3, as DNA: TGTGCCAGCAGTTCCAACCGGGACAGGGAAAAGGGGTCCTATGGCTACACCTTC. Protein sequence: CASSSNRDREKGSYGYTF.